This T cell receptor (beta chain) was obtained from a study of regulatory T cells in long-lasting Graves disease. Study-level background: Antithyroid drug exposure in newly diagnosed Graves' patients had lasted under 3 months. The study, taken as a whole, reports: There was favoring of TRBV28, TRBJ1-2 and TRBJ2-5 in persistent disease.

This clonotype was seen many times. Antigen unknown. Germline lookup yields CDR1 MNHEY and CDR2 SVGEGT. Trimming took off 0 bases at V and 1 base at J, with 14 bases between the two ends. The CDR3 loop spans 17 amino acids. iRepertoire HTBI primers and Arm-PCR of CDR3 regions built TCR beta libraries. TCRdb analysed the multiplex PCR reads with MiXCR anew, one entry per CDR3 protein. The data show some 320,000 distinct CDR3 sequences, about 20% seen once. Indicated time point: newly diagnosed GD, antithyroid drugs for less than 3 months. Extracted PBMC RNA gave rise to the TCR library. Patients met American Thyroid Association criteria for Graves' disease.

This specimen was peripheral blood mononuclear cells (PBMCs), taken at new diagnosis, from a patient treated with antithyroid drugs. The genes are TRBV6-2 or TRBV6-3 and TRBJ2-3, with D uncertain. The sequence was collected from a female donor with Graves disease. This CDR3 is CASSYSKGERGTDTQYF. The CDR3, as DNA: TGTGCCAGCAGTTACTCGAAGGGCGAGCGTGGCACAGATACGCAGTATTTT.